The 21 T cell receptor beta chains presented below share a single source sample, sequenced in a study of T cell responses to AZD1222 COVID-19 vaccine. TCRdb's copy holds only in-frame clones and misses some; the assay was immunoSEQ multiplex PCR. The table records roughly 70,000 clones, roughly 82% of them present only once. The source material was peripheral blood, sampled on day 0 of AZD1222 vaccination. These receptors came from an adult in good health.

The rearrangement joins TRBV12-3 or TRBV12-4 to TRBJ1-5, with TRBD1 identical over 7 bases. The CDR3 is 13 amino acids. V lost 5 bases, J lost 11 bases, and 9 bases stayed unmatched. CDR3 in amino acids: CASSPGTVAAQHF. The CDR3 coding sequence is TGTGCCAGCAGTCCCGGGACAGTCGCTGCCCAGCATTTT.

The chain links TRBV7-9 to TRBJ2-4, with D possibly being TRBD1 or TRBD2 (6 bases each). Germline V gives CDR1 SEHNR, CDR2 FQNEAQ (reference sequence). This CDR3 is 15 amino acids long. Trimming shortened V by 3 bases and J by 5 bases, and 14 bases separated the two germline ends. CDR3 sequence reads: CASSLPAEGENIQYF. The CDR3, as DNA: TGTGCCAGCAGCTTGCCTGCGGAGGGGGAAAACATTCAGTACTTC.

The chain has TRBV5-1 and TRBJ2-7; D is possibly TRBD2 (7 bases). V dropped 2 bases and J dropped 2 bases, with 17 bases sitting between them. The CDR3 is 16 residues long. Looked up from germline, CDR1 is SGHRS and CDR2 is YFSETQ. The CDR3: CASSLGGGGPTYEQYF. CDR3 nucleotides: TGCGCCAGCAGCTTAGGCGGCGGGGGCCCGACCTACGAGCAGTACTTC.

The rearrangement links TRBV3-1 (or the pseudogene TRBV3-2) to TRBJ2-1; maybe TRBD2 (5 bases). The germline CDR1 and CDR2 sequences are LGHDT and YNNKEL (reference sequence). CDR3 size: 14 residues. V lost 4 bases to trimming and J lost 4 bases, with 11 bases between them. The CDR3 region has the DNA TGTGCCAGCAGCCCGACAAGGAGGTACAATGAGCAGTTCTTC. It specifies CASSPTRRYNEQFF.

The chain links TRBV5-4 to TRBJ1-5; D not resolved. CDR1 SGHNT and CDR2 YYREEE come from the germline V gene (reference sequence). CDR3 size: 16 residues. The germline V and J ends were trimmed by 0 bases and 2 bases, with 12 bases remaining between them. In DNA form, the CDR3 reads TGTGCCAGCAGCTTGGATTACTGGGGTGGCAATCAGCCCCAGCATTTT. This codes for CASSLDYWGGNQPQHF.

The gene calls are TRBV12-5 and TRBJ2-7, with 7 bases that match TRBD1. CDR3 length: 17 amino acids. Germline V CDR1 and CDR2: LGHNT, FRNRAP. With V trimmed by 0 bases and J by 1 base, 9 bases remained unmatched. This CDR3 reads CASGLVGIGTDSYEQYF. The CDR3 coding sequence is TGTGCTAGTGGTTTGGTAGGGATCGGGACAGATTCCTACGAGCAGTACTTC.

This rearrangement joins TRBV2 to TRBJ2-5; D gene ambiguous. Trimming removed 1 base from V and 1 base from J, with 4 bases in between. CDR1 and CDR2 (germline): SNHLY, FYNNEI. The CDR3 runs 13 residues. This CDR3 reads CASSEEFQETQYF. The CDR3, as DNA: TGTGCCAGCAGTGAAGAATTCCAAGAGACCCAGTACTTC.

The table lists this clone with a count of one. This sequence joins TRBV11-2 and TRBJ2-4; 8 bases fit TRBD1. V shed 1 base and J 8 bases; nucleotides not matched to a gene: 16. The CDR3 totals 18 residues. CDR1 and CDR2 from the germline V gene are SGHAT and FQNNGV. This chain's CDR3 is CASSLGGVGQASRDIQYF. The DNA of the CDR3 is TGTGCCAGCAGCTTAGGCGGGGTGGGACAGGCCTCACGGGACATTCAGTACTTC.

The J gene is TRBJ1-4, the V gene TRBV6-5; no clear D gene. Germline V gives CDR1 MNHEY, CDR2 SVGAGI. V lost 2 bases to trimming and J lost 5 bases, with 9 bases between them. The CDR3 is 14 amino acids. As DNA, the CDR3 is TGTGCCAGCAGTTACAGGGAGGGAAATGAAAAACTGTTTTTT. Translating gives CASSYREGNEKLFF.

J is TRBJ1-4 and V is TRBV30, with TRBD1 matching over 8 bases. Trimming cost V 3 bases and J 5 bases; bases outside gene matches: 5. The germline gives CDR1 GTSNPN, CDR2 SVGIG (reference sequence). The CDR3 sequence is 14 residues long. The CDR3 coding sequence is TGTGCCTGGAGCACTGGACAGGGCAATGAAAAACTGTTTTTT. It encodes CAWSTGQGNEKLFF.

The chain links TRBV4-3 to TRBJ2-6, with a possible D match to TRBD1 (5 bases). Germline V gene sequence: CDR1 LGHNA, CDR2 YSLEER. CDR3 length: 12 amino acids. Trimming took off 0 bases at V and 12 bases at J, with 6 bases between the two ends. The CDR3 DNA reads as TGCGCCAGCAGCCAAGATACAGGCGTCCTGACTTTC. Encoded protein: CASSQDTGVLTF.

The chain joins TRBV20-1 to TRBJ1-3; D is unclear. The CDR3 extends over 14 amino acids. Per germline, CDR1 DFQATT and CDR2 SNEGSKA (reference sequence). Between the trimmed V and J ends, which lost 3 bases and 0 bases, there was a span of 9 bases. CDR3 in amino acids: CSASPSPSGNTIYF. CDR3 nucleotides: TGCAGTGCTAGTCCCTCCCCCTCTGGAAACACCATATATTTT.

This clone was seen a single time. The chain links TRBV28 to TRBJ1-4, with D perhaps TRBD1 (5 bases). This CDR3 has 14 residues. The germline V gene has CDR1 MDHEN and CDR2 SYDVKM. V was cut by 2 bases and J by 8 bases, with 12 bases left in between. CDR3 DNA sequence: TGTGCCAGCAGTTTAGAGGGGCTGAGAGAAAAACTGTTTTTT. Translating gives CASSLEGLREKLFF.

This clone occurred a few times. The chain couples TRBV9 to TRBJ1-2; D is ambiguous. Between the trimmed V and J ends, which lost 0 bases and 4 bases, there was a span of 7 bases. Germline loops: CDR1 SGDLS, CDR2 YYNGEE. This CDR3 spans 13 amino acids. CDR3 sequence: CASSVGGPYGYTF. The CDR3 DNA is TGTGCCAGCAGCGTAGGAGGGCCCTATGGCTACACCTTC.

This clone appeared a few times. The chain couples TRBV19 to TRBJ1-2, with D perhaps TRBD1 (6 bases). Germline values: CDR1 LNHDA, CDR2 SQIVND (reference sequence). V was cut by 6 bases and J by 1 base, with 15 bases left in between. The CDR3 is 15 residues long. Here the CDR3 reads CASSEQGSGNYGYTF. The CDR3 DNA reads as TGTGCCAGTAGCGAACAGGGAAGTGGTAACTATGGCTACACCTTC.

This clone was observed a handful of times. The genes are TRBV10-3 and TRBJ1-5; 9 nucleotides align to TRBD1. Germline V gene data show CDR1 as ENHRY and CDR2 as SYGVKD. The length of the CDR3 is 13 residues. The V gene end was trimmed by 10 bases and the J gene end by 4 bases; junction bases not matched to a gene: 5. The CDR3, as DNA: TGTGCCAGCCGGGACAGGGTGAATCAGCCCCAGCATTTT. Its translation: CASRDRVNQPQHF.

The chain links TRBV18 to TRBJ2-1, with D unclear. The V gene lost 3 bases and the J gene lost 4 bases, with 7 bases spanning the gap. In germline, CDR1 is KGHSH, CDR2 LQKENI. The CDR3 is 13 residues long. This CDR3 is CASSPTQYNEQFF. CDR3 DNA sequence: TGTGCCAGCTCACCGACTCAATACAATGAGCAGTTCTTC.

This clone was seen a few times. This chain links TRBV9 with TRBJ1-5; maybe TRBD1 (5 bases). The V end lost 0 bases, the J end lost 0 bases, and 7 bases lay between the germline ends. CDR1 is SGDLS, CDR2 YYNGEE, per germline. The CDR3 runs to 15 residues. The CDR3: CASSVGGDSNQPQHF. Written as DNA, the CDR3 is TGTGCCAGCAGCGTAGGGGGGGATAGCAATCAGCCCCAGCATTTT.

The J gene is TRBJ1-6, the V gene TRBV15; D is unresolved. CDR1 is LNHNV and CDR2 is YYDKDF in the germline V gene (reference sequence). Trimming left V 2 bases short and J 8 bases short, with 7 bases between. This CDR3 comprises 13 residues. DNA of the CDR3: TGTGCCACCAGCAGAATTTTGGATTCACCCCTCCACTTT. As protein: CATSRILDSPLHF.

This clone appeared a few times. The genes are TRBV27 and TRBJ1-5, with no clear D. V was trimmed by 3 bases and J by 2 bases, leaving 5 bases between them. There are 13 residues in the CDR3. Germline CDR1 reads MNHEY; CDR2 reads SMNVEV (reference sequence). The CDR3: CASSLDGNQPQHF. The CDR3, as DNA: TGTGCCAGCAGTTTGGACGGCAATCAGCCCCAGCATTTT.

This clone occurred once. Here the CDR3 DNA reads TGTGCCAGCAGCTTGATTACAGTCCCTGGGGCCAACGTCCTGACTTTC. This gives the protein CASSLITVPGANVLTF. The gene calls are TRBV5-6 and TRBJ2-6; the D is unclear. The CDR3 is 16 residues long. The germline V gene has CDR1 SGHDT and CDR2 YYEEEE. The ends were cut back, 1 base at V and 2 bases at J, with 10 bases in the middle.